This T cell receptor (beta chain) stems from a study of identical twins. This clonotype was found many times. V was cut by 0 bases and J by 12 bases, with 14 bases left in between. CDR1 and CDR2 from the germline V gene are SQVTM and ANQGSEA. This CDR3 comprises 13 residues. Via MiXCR, TCRdb re-called the 5' RACE reads, giving one row per CDR3 protein. This table holds around 650,000 distinct CDR3 sequences, just over 7% found once. The same data also contributed to another study, on yellow fever vaccine responses in identical twins.

Sequencing was done on a sample of PBMCs. V is TRBV29-1 and J is TRBJ1-4; D ambiguous. This sequence was found in a woman under 30 in good health. CDR3 coding DNA: TGCAGCGTTGAAGAGTCGTTAGGGTCGGAACTGTTTTTT. Amino acids: CSVEESLGSELFF.